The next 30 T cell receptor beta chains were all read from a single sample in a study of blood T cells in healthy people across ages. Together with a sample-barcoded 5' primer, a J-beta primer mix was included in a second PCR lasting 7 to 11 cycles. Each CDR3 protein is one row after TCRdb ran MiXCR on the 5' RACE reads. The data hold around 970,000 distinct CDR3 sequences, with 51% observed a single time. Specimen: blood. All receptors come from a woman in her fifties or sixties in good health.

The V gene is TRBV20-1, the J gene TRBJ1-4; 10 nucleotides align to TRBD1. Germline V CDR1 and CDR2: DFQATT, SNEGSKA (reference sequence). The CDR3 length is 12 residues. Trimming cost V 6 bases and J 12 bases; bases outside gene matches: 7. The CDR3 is CSAGTGAAELFF. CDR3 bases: TGCAGTGCGGGGACAGGGGCGGCTGAACTGTTTTTT.

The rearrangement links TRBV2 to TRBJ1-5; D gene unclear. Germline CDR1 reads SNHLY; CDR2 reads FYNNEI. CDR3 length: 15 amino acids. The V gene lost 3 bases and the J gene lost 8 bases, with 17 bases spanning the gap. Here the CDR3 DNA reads TGTGCCAGCAGTGACCCTCATTTTGGGAGGAAGCCCCAGCATTTT. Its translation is CASSDPHFGRKPQHF. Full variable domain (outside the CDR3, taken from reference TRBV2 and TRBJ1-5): EPEVTQTPSHQVTQMGQEVILRCVPISNHLYFYWYRQILGQKVEFLVSFYNNEISEKSEIFDDQFSVERPDGSNFTLKIRSTKLEDSAMYFCASSDPHFGRKPQHFGDGTRLSIL.

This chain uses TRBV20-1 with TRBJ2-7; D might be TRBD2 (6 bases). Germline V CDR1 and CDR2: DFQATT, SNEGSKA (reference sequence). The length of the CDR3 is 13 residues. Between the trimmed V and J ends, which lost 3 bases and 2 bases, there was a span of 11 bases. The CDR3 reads CSASWASAYEQYF. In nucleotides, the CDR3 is TGCAGTGCTAGTTGGGCTAGCGCCTACGAGCAGTACTTC.

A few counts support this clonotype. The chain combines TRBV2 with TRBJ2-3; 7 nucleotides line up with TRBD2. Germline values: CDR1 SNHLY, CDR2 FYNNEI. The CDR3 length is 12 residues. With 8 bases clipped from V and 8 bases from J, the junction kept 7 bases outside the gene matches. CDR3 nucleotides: TGTGCCAGCGGAACATCTAGCGGTACGCAGTATTTT. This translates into CASGTSSGTQYF.

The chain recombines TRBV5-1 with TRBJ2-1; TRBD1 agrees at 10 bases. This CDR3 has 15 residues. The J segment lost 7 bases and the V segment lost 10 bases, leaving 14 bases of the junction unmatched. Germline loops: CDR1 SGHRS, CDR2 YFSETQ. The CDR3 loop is CASVSWTGGVNEQFF. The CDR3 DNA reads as TGCGCCTCCGTAAGTTGGACAGGGGGTGTAAATGAGCAGTTCTTC. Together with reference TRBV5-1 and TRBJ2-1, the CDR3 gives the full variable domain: KAGVTQTPRYLIKTRGQQVTLSCSPISGHRSVSWYQQTPGQGLQFLFEYFSETQRNKGNFPGRFSGRQFSNSRSEMNVSTLELGDSALYLCASVSWTGGVNEQFFGPGTRLTVL.

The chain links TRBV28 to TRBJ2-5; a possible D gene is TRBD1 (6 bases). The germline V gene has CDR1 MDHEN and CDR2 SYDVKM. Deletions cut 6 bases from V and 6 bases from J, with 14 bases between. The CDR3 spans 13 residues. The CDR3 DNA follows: TGTGCCAGCAGGCCGCAGGGGCAAAAGACCCAGTACTTC. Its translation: CASRPQGQKTQYF.

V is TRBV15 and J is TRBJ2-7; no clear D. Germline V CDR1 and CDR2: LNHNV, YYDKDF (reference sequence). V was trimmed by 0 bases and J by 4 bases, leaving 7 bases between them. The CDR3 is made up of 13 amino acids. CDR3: CATSRDRPYEQYF. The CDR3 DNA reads TGTGCCACCAGCAGAGATCGGCCATACGAGCAGTACTTC.

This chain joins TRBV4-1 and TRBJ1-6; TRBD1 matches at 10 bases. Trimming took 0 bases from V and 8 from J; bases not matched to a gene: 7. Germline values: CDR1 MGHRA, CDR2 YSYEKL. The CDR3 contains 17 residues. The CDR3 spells CASSQDLGGTGDSPLHF. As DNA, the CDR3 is TGCGCCAGCAGCCAAGATCTCGGGGGGACAGGGGATTCACCCCTCCACTTT.

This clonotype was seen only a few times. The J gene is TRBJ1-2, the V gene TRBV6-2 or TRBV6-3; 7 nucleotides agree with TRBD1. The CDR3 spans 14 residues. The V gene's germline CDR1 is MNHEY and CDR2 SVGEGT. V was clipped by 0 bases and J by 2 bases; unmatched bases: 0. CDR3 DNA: TGTGCCAGCAGTTACTCGACAGGGAACTATGGCTACACCTTC. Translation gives CASSYSTGNYGYTF.

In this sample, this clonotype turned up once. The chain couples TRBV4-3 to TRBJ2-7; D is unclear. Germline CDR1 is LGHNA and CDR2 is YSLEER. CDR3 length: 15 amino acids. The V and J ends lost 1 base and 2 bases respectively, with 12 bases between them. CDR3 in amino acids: CASSQGVRVPYEQYF. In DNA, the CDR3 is TGCGCCAGCAGCCAAGGGGTTCGAGTTCCCTACGAGCAGTACTTC.

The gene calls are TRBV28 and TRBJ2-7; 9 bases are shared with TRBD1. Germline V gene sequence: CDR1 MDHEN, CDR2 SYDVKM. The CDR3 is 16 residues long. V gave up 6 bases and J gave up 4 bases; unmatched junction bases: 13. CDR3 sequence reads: CASRSNVAQGAYEQYF. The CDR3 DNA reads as TGTGCCAGCAGATCAAATGTGGCACAGGGGGCTTACGAGCAGTACTTC.

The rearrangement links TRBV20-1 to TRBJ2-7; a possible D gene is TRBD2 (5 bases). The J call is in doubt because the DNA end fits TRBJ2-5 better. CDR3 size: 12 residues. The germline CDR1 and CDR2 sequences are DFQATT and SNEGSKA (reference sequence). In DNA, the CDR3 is TGCAGTGCTAGTGGGCGGGTGGAGACCCAGTACTTC. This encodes CSASGRVETQYF.

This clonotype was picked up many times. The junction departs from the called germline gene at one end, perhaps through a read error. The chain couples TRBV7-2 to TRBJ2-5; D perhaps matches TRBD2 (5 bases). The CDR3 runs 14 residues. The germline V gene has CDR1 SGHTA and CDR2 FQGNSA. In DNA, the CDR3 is TGCGCCAGCAGCTTGGCCGGGGATCAAGAGACCCAGTACTTC. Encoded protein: CASSLAGDQETQYF.

The CDR3 DNA reads TGTGCCAGCAGTGACGCGAGGGGGCTCACAGATACGCAGTATTTT. It codes for CASSDARGLTDTQYF. The chain carries TRBV12-3 or TRBV12-4 and TRBJ2-3; 7 nucleotides align to TRBD1. The CDR3 spans 15 residues. The V gene end was trimmed by 5 bases and the J gene end by 2 bases; junction bases not matched to a gene: 7.

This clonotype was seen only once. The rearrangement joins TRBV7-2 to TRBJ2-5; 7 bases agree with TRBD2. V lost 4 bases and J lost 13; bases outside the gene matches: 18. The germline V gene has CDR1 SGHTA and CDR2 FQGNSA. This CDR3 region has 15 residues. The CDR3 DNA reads TGTGCCAGCAGCTCAAACCCGGGGACTATCCACGAGCTGTACTTC. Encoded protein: CASSSNPGTIHELYF.

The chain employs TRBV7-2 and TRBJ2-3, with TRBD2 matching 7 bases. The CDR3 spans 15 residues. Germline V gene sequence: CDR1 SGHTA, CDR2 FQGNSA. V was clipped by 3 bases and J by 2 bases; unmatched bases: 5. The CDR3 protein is CASSLRGGYTDTQYF. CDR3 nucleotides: TGTGCCAGCAGCTTGAGGGGAGGGTACACAGATACGCAGTATTTT.

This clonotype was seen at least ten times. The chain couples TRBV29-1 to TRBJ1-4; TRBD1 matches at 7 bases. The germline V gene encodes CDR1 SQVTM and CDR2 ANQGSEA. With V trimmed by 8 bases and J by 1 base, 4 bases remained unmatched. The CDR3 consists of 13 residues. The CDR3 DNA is TGCAGCATAACAGGGGAAACTAATGAAAAACTGTTTTTT. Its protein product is CSITGETNEKLFF.

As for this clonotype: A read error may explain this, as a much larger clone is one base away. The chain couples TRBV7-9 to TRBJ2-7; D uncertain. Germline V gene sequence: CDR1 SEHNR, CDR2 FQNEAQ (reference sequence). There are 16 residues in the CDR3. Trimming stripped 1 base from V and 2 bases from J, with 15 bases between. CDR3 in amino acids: CASSLESASRPYEQYF. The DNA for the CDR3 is TGTGCCAGCAGCTTAGAGTCGGCCAGCAGACCCTACGAGCAGTACTTC.

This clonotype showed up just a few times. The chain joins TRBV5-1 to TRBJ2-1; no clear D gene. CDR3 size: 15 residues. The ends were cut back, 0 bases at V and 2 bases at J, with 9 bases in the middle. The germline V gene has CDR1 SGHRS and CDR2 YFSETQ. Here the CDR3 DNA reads TGCGCCAGCAGCTTGGGGCACAGCACCTACAATGAGCAGTTCTTC. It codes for CASSLGHSTYNEQFF.

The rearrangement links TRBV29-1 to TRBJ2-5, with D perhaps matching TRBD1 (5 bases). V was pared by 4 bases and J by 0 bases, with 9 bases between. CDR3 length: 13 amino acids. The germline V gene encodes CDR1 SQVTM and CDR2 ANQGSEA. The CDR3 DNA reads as TGCAGCGTTGCAGGGAATGACCAAGAGACCCAGTACTTC. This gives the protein CSVAGNDQETQYF.

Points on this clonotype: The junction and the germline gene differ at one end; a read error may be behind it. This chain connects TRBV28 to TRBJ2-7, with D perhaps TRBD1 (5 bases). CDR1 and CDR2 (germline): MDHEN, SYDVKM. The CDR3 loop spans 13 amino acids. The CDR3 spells CASSLRQNYKQYF. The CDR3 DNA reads TGTGCCAGCAGTTTACGACAGAACTACAAGCAGTACTTC.

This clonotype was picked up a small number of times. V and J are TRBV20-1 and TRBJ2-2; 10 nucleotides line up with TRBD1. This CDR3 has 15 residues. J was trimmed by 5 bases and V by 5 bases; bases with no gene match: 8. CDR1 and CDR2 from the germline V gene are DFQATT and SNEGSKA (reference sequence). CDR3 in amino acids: CSAPRQGALTGELFF. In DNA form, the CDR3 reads TGCAGTGCTCCCCGACAGGGGGCGCTGACCGGGGAGCTGTTTTTT.

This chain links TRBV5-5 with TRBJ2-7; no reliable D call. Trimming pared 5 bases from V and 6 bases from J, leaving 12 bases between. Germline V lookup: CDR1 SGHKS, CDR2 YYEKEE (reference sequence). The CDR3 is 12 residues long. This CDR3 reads CASSRSGAEQYF. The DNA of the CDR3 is TGTGCCAGCAGTAGATCAGGAGCCGAGCAGTACTTC.

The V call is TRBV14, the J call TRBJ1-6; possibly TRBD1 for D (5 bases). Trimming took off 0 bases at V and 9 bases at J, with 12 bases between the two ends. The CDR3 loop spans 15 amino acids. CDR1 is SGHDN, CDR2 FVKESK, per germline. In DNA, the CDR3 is TGTGCCAGCAGCCAAGACAGGGAAAGGGGTTCACCCCTCCACTTT. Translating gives CASSQDRERGSPLHF.

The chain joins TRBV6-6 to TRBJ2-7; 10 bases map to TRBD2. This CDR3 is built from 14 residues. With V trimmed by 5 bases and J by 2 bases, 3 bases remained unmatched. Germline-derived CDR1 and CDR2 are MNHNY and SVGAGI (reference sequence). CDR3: CASSGLADTYEQYF. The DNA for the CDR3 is TGTGCCAGCAGTGGACTAGCGGATACCTACGAGCAGTACTTC.

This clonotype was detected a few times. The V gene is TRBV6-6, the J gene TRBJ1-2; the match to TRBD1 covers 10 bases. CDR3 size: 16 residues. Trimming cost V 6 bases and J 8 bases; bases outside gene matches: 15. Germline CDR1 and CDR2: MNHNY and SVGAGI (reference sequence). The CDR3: CASSSGTGVSSRGYTF. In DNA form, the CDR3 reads TGTGCCAGCAGCTCCGGGACAGGGGTCTCTTCGCGAGGCTACACCTTC.

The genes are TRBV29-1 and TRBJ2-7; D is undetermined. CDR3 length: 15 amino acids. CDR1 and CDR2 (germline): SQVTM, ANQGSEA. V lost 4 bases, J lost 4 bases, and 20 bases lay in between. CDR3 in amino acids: CSVGVVVGPQYEQYF. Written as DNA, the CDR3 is TGCAGCGTTGGGGTCGTGGTAGGCCCTCAATACGAGCAGTACTTC.

The CDR3 loop is CSARFTAYEQYF. The CDR3 region has the DNA TGCAGTGCTAGATTTACAGCCTACGAGCAGTACTTC. The rearrangement joins TRBV20-1 to TRBJ2-7; D is unclear. V lost 2 bases and J 2 bases, leaving 7 bases between the germline ends. The CDR3 totals 12 residues. CDR1 DFQATT and CDR2 SNEGSKA come from the germline V gene (reference sequence).

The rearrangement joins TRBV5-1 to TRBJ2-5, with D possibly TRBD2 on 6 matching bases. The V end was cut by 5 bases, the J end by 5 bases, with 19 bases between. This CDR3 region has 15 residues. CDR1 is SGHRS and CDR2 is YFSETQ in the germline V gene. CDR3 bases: TGCGCCAGCAGTTCTCGGGGGAATGGGAGGGAGACCCAGTACTTC. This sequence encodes CASSSRGNGRETQYF.

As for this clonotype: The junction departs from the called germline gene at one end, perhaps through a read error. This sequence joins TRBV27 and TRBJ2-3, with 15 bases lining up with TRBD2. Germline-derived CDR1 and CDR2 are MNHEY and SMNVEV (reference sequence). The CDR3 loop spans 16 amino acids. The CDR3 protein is CASSPGLAGGSDMQYF. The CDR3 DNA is TGTGCCAGCAGTCCCGGACTAGCGGGAGGGTCAGATATGCAGTATTTT.